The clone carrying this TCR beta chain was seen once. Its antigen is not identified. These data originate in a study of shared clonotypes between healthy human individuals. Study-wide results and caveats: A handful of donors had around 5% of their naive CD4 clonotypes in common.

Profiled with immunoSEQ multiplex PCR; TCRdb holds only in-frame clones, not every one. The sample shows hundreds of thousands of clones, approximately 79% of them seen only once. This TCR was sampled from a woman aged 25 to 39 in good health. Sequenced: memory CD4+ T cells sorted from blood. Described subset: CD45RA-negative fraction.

Here the CDR3 reads CASSLADRNEQYF. The CDR3 region has the DNA TGCGCCAGCAGCTTGGCGGACAGGAACGAGCAGTACTTC. The rearrangement joins TRBV5-1 to TRBJ2-7, with 7 positions matching TRBD1. J lost 5 bases, V lost 0 bases, and 2 bases had no gene match. The germline V gene encodes CDR1 SGHRS and CDR2 YFSETQ. The CDR3 covers 13 residues.